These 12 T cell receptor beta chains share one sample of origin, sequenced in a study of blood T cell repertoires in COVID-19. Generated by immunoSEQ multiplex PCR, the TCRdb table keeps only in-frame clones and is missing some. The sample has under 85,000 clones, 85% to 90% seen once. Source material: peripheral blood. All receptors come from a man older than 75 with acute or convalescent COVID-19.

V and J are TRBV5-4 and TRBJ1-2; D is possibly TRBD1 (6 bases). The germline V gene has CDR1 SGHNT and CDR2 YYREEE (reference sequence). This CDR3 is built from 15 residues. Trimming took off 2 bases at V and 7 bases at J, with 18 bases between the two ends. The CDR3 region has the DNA TGTGCCAGCAGCTTTTGGGGCACAGGGTTTGGTGGCTACACCTTC. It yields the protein CASSFWGTGFGGYTF.

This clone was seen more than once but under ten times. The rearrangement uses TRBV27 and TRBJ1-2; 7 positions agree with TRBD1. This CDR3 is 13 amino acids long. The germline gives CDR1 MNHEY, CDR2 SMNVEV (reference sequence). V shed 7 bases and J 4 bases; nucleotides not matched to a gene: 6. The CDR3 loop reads CASKNTGAYGYTF. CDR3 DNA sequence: TGTGCCAGCAAGAATACAGGGGCCTATGGCTACACCTTC.

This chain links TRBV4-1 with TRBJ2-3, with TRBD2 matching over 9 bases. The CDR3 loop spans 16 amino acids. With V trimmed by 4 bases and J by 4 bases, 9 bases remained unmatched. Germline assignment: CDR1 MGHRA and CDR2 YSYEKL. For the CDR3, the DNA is TGCGCCAGCAGCCTTGAGGGACTAGCCCGGGCAGATACGCAGTATTTT. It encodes CASSLEGLARADTQYF.

The CDR3 nucleotides read TGTGCCAGCAGTTACGACCGGGCGGGGGGCTACACCTTC. Residues: CASSYDRAGGYTF. The gene calls are TRBV6-6 and TRBJ1-2; no clear D gene. The V end was cut by 2 bases, the J end by 8 bases, with 12 bases between. Germline V gene sequence: CDR1 MNHNY, CDR2 SVGAGI (reference sequence). This CDR3 region has 13 residues.

CDR3 nucleotides: TGTGCCTGGAGGGGAGGACTAGCGGGAAGCCTCTACGAGCAGTACTTC. Translated: CAWRGGLAGSLYEQYF. The chain couples TRBV30 to TRBJ2-7, with TRBD2 identical over 12 bases. V gave up 3 bases and J gave up 3 bases; unmatched junction bases: 9. Looked up from germline, CDR1 is GTSNPN and CDR2 is SVGIG (reference sequence). This CDR3 comprises 16 residues. Combining the CDR3 with reference TRBV30 and TRBJ2-7 gives the whole variable domain SQTIHQWPATLVQPVGSPLSLECTVEGTSNPNLYWYRQAAGRGLQLLFYSVGIGQISSEVPQNLSASRPQDRQFILSSKKLLLSDSGFYLCAWRGGLAGSLYEQYFGPGTRLTVT.

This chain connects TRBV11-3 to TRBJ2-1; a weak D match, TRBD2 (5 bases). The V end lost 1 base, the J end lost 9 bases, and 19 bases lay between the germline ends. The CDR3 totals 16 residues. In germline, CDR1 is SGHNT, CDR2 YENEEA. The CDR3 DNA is TGTGCCAGCAGCTTAGCCCCGGGGAGAAATAGGAGTGAGCAGTTCTTC. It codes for CASSLAPGRNRSEQFF. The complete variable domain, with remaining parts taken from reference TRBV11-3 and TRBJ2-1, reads EAGVVQSPRYKIIEKKQPVAFWCNPISGHNTLYWYLQNLGQGPELLIRYENEEAVDDSQLPKDRFSAERLKGVDSTLKIQPAELGDSAVYLCASSLAPGRNRSEQFFGPGTRLTVL.

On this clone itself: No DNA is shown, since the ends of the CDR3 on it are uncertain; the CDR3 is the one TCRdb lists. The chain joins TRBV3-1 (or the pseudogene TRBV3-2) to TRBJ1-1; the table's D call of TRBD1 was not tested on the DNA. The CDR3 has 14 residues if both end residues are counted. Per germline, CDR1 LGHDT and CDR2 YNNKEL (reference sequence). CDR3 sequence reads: CASSSGHLNTEAFF.

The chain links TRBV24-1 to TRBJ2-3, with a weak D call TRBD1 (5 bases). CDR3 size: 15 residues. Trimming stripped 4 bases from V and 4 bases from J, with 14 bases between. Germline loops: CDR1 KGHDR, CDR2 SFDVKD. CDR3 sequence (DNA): TGTGCCACCAGTGACCCCAGGGTCTCCGCAGATACGCAGTATTTT. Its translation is CATSDPRVSADTQYF.

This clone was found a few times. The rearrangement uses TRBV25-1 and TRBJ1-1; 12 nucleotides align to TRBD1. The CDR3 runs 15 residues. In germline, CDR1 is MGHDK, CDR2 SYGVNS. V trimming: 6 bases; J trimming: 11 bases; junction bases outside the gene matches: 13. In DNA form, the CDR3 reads TGTGCCAGCAGCTCAGCCGGGACAGGGGGCAATCGGGCTTTCTTT. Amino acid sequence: CASSSAGTGGNRAFF.

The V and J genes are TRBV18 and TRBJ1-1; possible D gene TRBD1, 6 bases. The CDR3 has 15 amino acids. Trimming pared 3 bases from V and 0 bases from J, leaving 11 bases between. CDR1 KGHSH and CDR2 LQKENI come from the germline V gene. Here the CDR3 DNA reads TGTGCCAGCTCACCGGACGGACAGATGAACACTGAAGCTTTCTTT. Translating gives CASSPDGQMNTEAFF.

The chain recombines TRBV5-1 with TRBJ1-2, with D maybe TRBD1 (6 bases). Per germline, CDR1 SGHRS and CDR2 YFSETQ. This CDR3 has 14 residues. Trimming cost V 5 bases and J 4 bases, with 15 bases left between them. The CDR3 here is CASRGGALTYGYTF. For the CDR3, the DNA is TGCGCCAGCAGAGGGGGGGCCTTAACCTATGGCTACACCTTC.

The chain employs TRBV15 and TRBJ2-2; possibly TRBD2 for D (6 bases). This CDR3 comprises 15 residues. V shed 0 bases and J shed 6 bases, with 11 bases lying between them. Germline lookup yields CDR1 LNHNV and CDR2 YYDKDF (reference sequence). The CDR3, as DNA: TGTGCCACCAGCAGAGATACCGCGGGGTCCGGGGAGCTGTTTTTT. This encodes CATSRDTAGSGELFF.